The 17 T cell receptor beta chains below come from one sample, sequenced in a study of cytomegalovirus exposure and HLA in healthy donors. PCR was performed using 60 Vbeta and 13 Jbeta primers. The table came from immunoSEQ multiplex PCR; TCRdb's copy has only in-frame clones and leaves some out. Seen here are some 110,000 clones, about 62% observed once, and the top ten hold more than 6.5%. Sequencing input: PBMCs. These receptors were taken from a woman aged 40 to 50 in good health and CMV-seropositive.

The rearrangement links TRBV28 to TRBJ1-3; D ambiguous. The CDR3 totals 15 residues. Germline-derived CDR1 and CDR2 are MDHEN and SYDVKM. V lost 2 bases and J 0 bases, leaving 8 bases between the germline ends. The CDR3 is CASSLEQISGNTIYF. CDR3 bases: TGTGCCAGCAGTTTAGAACAGATCTCTGGAAACACCATATATTTT.

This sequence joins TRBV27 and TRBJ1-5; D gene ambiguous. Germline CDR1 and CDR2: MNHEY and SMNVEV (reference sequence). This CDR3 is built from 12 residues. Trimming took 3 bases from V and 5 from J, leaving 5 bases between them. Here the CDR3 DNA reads TGTGCCAGCAGTTTCCCAGATCAGCCCCAGCATTTT. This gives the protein CASSFPDQPQHF.

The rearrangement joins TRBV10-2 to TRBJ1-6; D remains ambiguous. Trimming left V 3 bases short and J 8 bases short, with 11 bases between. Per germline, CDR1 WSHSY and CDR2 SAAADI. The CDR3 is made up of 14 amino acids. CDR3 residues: CASSEGPRDSPLHF. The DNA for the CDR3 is TGCGCCAGCAGTGAAGGGCCGAGGGATTCACCCCTCCACTTT.

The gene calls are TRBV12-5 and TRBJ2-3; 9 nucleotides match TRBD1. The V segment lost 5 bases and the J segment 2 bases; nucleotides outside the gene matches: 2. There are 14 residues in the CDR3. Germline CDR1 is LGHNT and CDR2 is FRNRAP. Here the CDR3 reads CASGRDRVTDTQYF. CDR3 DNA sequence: TGTGCTAGTGGTCGGGACAGGGTCACAGATACGCAGTATTTT.

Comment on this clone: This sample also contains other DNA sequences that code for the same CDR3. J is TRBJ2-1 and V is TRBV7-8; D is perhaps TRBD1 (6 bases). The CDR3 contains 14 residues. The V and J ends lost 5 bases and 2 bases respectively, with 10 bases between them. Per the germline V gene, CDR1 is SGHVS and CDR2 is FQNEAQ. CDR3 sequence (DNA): TGTGCCAGCAGCCCTCGGACAGCCTACAATGAGCAGTTCTTC. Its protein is CASSPRTAYNEQFF.

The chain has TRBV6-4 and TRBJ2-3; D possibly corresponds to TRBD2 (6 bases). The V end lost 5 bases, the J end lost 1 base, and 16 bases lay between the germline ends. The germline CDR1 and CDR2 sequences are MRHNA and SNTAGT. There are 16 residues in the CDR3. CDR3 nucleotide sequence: TGTGCCAGCAGTCCTTCCCTGGGGGGAGGCACAGATACGCAGTATTTT. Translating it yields CASSPSLGGGTDTQYF.

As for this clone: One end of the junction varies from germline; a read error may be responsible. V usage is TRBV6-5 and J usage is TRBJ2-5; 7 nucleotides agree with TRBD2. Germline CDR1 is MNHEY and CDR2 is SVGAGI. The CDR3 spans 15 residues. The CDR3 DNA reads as TGTGCCAGCAGGCGGGAGTCCCGCGGCCAAGAGGCCCAGTACTTC. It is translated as CASRRESRGQEAQYF.

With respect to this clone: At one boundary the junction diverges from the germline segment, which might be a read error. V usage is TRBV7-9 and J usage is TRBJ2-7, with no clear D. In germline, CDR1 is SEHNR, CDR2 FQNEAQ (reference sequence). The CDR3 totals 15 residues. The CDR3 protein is CSSSFPVEPYYEQYF. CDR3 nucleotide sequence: TGTTCCAGCAGCTTCCCTGTGGAGCCTTACTACGAGCAGTACTTC.

The CDR3 region has the DNA TGTGCCAGCTATTTGGGGACAGGGGCCGGGGAGCTGTTTTTT. Encoded protein: CASYLGTGAGELFF. The chain carries TRBV2 and TRBJ2-2; 10 nucleotides line up with TRBD1. Germline V lookup: CDR1 SNHLY, CDR2 FYNNEI. CDR3 size: 14 residues. V dropped 8 bases and J dropped 6; count of bases not matched to a gene: 6.

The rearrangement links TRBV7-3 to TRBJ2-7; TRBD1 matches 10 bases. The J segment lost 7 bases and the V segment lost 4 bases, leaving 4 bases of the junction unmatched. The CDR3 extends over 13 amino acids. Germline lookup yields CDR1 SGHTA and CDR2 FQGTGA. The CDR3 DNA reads TGTGCCAGCAGCTCGGACAGGGGGGAAGAGCAGTACTTC. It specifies CASSSDRGEEQYF. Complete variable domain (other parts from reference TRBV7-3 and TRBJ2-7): GAGVSQTPSNKVTEKGKYVELRCDPISGHTALYWYRQSLGQGPEFLIYFQGTGAADDSGLPNDRFFAVRPEGSVSTLKIQRTERGDSAVYLCASSSDRGEEQYFGPGTRLTVT.

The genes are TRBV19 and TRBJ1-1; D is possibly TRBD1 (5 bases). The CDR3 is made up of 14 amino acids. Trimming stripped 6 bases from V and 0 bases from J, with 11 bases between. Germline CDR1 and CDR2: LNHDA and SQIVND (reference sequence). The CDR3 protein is CASSPRAMNTEAFF. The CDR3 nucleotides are TGTGCCAGTAGCCCCAGGGCTATGAACACTGAAGCTTTCTTT.

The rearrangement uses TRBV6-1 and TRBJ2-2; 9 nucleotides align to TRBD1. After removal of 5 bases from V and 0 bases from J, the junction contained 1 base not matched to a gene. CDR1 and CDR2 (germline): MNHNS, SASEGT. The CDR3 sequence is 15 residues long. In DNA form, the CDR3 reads TGTGCCAGCAGTAGGGACAGGGCGAACACCGGGGAGCTGTTTTTT. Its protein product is CASSRDRANTGELFF.

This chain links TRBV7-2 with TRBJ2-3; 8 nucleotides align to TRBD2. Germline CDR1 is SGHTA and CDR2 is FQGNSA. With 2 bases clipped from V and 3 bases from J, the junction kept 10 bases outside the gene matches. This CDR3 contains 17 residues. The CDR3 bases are TGTGCCAGCAGCTTATATATGGGGACTAGAAGGACAGATACGCAGTATTTT. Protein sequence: CASSLYMGTRRTDTQYF.

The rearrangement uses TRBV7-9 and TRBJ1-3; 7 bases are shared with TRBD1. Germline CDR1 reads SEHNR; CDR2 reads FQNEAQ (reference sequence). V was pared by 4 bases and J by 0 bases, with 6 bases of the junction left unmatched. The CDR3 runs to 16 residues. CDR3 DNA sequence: TGTGCCAGCAGCTCACCGGGACAGTTCTCTGGAAACACCATATATTTT. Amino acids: CASSSPGQFSGNTIYF.

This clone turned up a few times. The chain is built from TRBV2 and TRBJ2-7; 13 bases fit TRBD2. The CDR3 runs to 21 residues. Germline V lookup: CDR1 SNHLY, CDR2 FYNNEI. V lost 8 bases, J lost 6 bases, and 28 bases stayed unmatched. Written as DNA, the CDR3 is TGTGCCAGCCACGGTCTTGAAGCCCAACTAGCGGGGGGGCGGAATGTTTTCGAGCAGTACTTC. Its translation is CASHGLEAQLAGGRNVFEQYF.

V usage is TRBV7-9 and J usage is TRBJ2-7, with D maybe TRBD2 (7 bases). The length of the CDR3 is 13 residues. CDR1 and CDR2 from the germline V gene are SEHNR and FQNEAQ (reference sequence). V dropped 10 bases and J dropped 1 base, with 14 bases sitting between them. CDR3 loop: CATKGGASYEQYF. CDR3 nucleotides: TGTGCCACCAAGGGGGGGGCTTCCTACGAGCAGTACTTC.

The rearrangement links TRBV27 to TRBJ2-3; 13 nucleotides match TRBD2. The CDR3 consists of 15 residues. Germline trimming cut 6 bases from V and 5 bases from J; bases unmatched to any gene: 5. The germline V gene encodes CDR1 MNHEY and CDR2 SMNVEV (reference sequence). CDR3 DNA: TGTGCCAGCAGGCGAGGACTAGCGGGAGAAGATACGCAGTATTTT. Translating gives CASRRGLAGEDTQYF.